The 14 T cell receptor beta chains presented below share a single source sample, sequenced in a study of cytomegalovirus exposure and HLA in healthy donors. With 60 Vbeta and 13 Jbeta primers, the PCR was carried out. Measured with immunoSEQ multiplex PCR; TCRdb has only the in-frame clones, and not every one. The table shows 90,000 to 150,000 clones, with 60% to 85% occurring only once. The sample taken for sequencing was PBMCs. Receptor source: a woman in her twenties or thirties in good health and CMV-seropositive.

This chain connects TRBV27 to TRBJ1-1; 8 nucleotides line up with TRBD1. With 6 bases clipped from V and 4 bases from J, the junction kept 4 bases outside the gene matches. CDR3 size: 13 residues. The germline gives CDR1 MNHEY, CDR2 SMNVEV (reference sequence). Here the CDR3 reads CASRDTGGTEAFF. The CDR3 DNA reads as TGTGCCAGCAGAGACACAGGGGGCACTGAAGCTTTCTTT.

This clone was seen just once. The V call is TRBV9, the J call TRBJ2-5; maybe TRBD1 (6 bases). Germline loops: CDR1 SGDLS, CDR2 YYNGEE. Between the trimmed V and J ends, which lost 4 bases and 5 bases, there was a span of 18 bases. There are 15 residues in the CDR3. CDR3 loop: CASSPQTTGMETQYF. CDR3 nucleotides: TGTGCCAGCAGCCCTCAAACTACAGGGATGGAGACCCAGTACTTC.

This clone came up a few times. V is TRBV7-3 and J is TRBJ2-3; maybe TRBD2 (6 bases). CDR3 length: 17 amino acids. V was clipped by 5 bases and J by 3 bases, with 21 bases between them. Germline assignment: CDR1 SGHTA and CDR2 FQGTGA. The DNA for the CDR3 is TGTGCCAGCAGCCCCCGGGCGGGCCCGGGAGTAACAGATACGCAGTATTTT. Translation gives CASSPRAGPGVTDTQYF.

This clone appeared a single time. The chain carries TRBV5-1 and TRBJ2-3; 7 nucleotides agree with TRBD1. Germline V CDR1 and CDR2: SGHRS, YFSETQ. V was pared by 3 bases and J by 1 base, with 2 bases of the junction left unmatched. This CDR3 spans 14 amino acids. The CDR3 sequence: CASSSQGGTDTQYF. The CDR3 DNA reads TGCGCCAGCAGCTCCCAGGGGGGCACAGATACGCAGTATTTT.

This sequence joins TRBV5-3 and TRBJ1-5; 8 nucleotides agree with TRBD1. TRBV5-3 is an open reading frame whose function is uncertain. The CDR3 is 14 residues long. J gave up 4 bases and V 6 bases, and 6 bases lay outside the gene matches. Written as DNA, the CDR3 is TGTGCCAGAACCAAACACAGGGGGAATCAGCCCCAGCATTTT. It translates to CARTKHRGNQPQHF.

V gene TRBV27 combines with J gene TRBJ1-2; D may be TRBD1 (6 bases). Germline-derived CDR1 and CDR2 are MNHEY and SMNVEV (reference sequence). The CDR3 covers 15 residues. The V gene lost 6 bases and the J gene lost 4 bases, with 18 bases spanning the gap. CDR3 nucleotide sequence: TGTGCCAGCAGCCCTTCCCCCGGACAGATCTATGGCTACACCTTC. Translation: CASSPSPGQIYGYTF.

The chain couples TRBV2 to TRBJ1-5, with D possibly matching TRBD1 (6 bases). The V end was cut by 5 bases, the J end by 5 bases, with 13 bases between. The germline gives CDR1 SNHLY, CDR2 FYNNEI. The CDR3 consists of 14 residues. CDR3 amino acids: CASSIDRTHQPQHF. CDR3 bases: TGTGCCAGCAGTATCGACAGGACTCATCAGCCCCAGCATTTT.

The CDR3 protein is CASSRGLWQPQHF. The CDR3 DNA reads as TGTGCCAGCAGCAGGGGATTGTGGCAGCCCCAGCATTTT. The V gene is TRBV27, the J gene TRBJ1-5; D may be TRBD1 (6 bases). The V gene lost 6 bases and the J gene lost 7 bases, with 13 bases spanning the gap. The germline gives CDR1 MNHEY, CDR2 SMNVEV (reference sequence). CDR3 length: 13 residues.

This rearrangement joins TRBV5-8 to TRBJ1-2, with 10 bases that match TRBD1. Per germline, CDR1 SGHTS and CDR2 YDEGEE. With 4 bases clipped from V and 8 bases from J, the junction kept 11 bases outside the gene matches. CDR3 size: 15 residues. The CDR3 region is CASSIETGGGRGYTF. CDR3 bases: TGTGCCAGCAGCATAGAGACAGGGGGCGGACGAGGCTACACCTTC.

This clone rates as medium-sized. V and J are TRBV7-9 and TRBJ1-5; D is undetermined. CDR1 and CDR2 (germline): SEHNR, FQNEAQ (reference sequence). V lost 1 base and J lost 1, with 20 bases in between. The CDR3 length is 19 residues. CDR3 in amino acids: CASSLGAQNSLLSNQPQHF. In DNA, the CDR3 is TGTGCCAGCAGCTTAGGCGCACAGAATTCCCTCTTGAGCAATCAGCCCCAGCATTTT.

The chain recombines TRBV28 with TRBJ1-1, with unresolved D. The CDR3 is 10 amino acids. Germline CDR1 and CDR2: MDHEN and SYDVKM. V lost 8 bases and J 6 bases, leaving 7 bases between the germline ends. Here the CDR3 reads CASGVSEAFF. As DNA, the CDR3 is TGTGCCAGCGGAGTCTCTGAAGCTTTCTTT.

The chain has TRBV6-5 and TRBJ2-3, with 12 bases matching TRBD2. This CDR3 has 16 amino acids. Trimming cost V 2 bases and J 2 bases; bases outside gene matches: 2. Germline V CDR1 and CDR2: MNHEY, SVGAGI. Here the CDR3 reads CASSYLAGGDTDTQYF. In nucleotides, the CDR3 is TGTGCCAGCAGTTACCTAGCGGGGGGGGACACAGATACGCAGTATTTT.

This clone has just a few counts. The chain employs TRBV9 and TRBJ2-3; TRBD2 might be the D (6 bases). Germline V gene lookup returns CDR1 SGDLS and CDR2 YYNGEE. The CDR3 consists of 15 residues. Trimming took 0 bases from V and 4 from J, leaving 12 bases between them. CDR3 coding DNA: TGTGCCAGCAGCGTAGGCTTTAGCGGTCCAGATACGCAGTATTTT. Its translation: CASSVGFSGPDTQYF.

CDR3 DNA sequence: TGTGCCAGCAGAGAAAAGACACTCTCCTACGAGCAGTACTTC. Protein sequence: CASREKTLSYEQYF. The rearrangement uses TRBV2 and TRBJ2-5; D is uncertain. The end of the DNA fits TRBJ2-7 better, so the J call may be wrong. Germline values: CDR1 SNHLY, CDR2 FYNNEI. The CDR3 length is 14 residues.